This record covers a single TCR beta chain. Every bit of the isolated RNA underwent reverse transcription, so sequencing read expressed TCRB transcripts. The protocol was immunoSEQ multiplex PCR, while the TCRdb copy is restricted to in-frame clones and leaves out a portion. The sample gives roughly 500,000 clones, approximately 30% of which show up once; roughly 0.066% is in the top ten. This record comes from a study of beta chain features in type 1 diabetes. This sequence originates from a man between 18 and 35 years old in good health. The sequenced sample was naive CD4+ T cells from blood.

The DNA of the CDR3 is TGTGCCAGCAGTCGACAGGATGGCACAGATACGCAGTATTTT. This sequence encodes CASSRQDGTDTQYF. The chain recombines TRBV25-1 with TRBJ2-3, with D perhaps TRBD1 (6 bases). Per the germline V gene, CDR1 is MGHDK and CDR2 is SYGVNS. This CDR3 has 14 amino acids. V lost 5 bases and J lost 1, with 10 bases in between. Full variable domain (remainder filled in from reference TRBV25-1 and TRBJ2-3): EADIYQTPRYLVIGTGKKITLECSQTMGHDKMYWYQQDPGMELHLIHYSYGVNSTEKGDLSSESTVSRIRTEHFPLTLESARPSHTSQYLCASSRQDGTDTQYFGPGTRLTVL.